This entry lists 29 T cell receptor beta chains sequenced from one sample in a study of blood T cell repertoires in COVID-19. Clones were read by immunoSEQ multiplex PCR, and TCRdb kept only the in-frame ones, dropping some. The sample yields 150,000 to 200,000 clones, 80% to 95% seen once. Sequencing was carried out using peripheral blood. These receptors all come from a woman aged 50 to 60 with acute or convalescent COVID-19.

J is TRBJ1-1 and V is TRBV29-1; TRBD1 might be the D (5 bases). The CDR3 runs to 13 residues. Germline V CDR1 and CDR2: SQVTM, ANQGSEA. V was clipped by 6 bases and J by 0 bases, with 11 bases between them. The CDR3 sequence is CSVAGRMNTEAFF. The CDR3 DNA reads TGCAGCGTAGCGGGACGGATGAACACTGAAGCTTTCTTT. The full variable domain, rest sourced from reference TRBV29-1 and TRBJ1-1, is SAVISQKPSRDICQRGTSLTIQCQVDSQVTMMFWYRQQPGQSLTLIATANQGSEATYESGFVIDKFPISRPNLTFSTLTVSNMSPEDSSIYLCSVAGRMNTEAFFGQGTRLTVV.

The genes are TRBV19 and TRBJ2-7; D might be TRBD2 (5 bases). The germline V gene has CDR1 LNHDA and CDR2 SQIVND (reference sequence). V was cut by 5 bases and J by 3 bases, with 20 bases left in between. The CDR3 length is 16 residues. CDR3 protein: CASSRFPGLEFYEQYF. For the CDR3, the DNA is TGTGCCAGTAGTCGGTTTCCGGGGTTAGAGTTCTACGAGCAGTACTTC. The variable domain in full, with the rest retrieved from reference TRBV19 and TRBJ2-7, is DGGITQSPKYLFRKEGQNVTLSCEQNLNHDAMYWYRQDPGQGLRLIYYSQIVNDFQKGDIAEGYSVSREKKESFPLTVTSAQKNPTAFYLCASSRFPGLEFYEQYFGPGTRLTVT.

This chain's CDR3 is CASSPLQGARGANVLTF. Written as DNA, the CDR3 is TGTGCCAGCTCACCATTGCAGGGGGCGCGAGGGGCCAACGTCCTGACTTTC. V gene TRBV18 combines with J gene TRBJ2-6, with 8 bases lining up with TRBD1. This CDR3 has 17 residues. After removal of 2 bases from V and 4 bases from J, the junction contained 7 bases not matched to a gene. Germline V gene lookup returns CDR1 KGHSH and CDR2 LQKENI.

The CDR3 loop reads CASSLELGETQYF. CDR3 coding DNA: TGCGCCAGCAGCTTGGAGCTGGGCGAGACCCAGTACTTC. The chain uses TRBV5-1 and TRBJ2-5; D uncertain. This CDR3 is built from 13 residues. Germline CDR1 SGHRS, CDR2 YFSETQ. Trimming cost V 0 bases and J 5 bases, with 8 bases left between them.

The rearrangement uses TRBV4-1 and TRBJ1-1; possible D gene TRBD1, 6 bases. The CDR3 extends over 14 amino acids. V gave up 4 bases and J gave up 1 base, with 10 bases separating them. The germline V gene encodes CDR1 MGHRA and CDR2 YSYEKL. The CDR3 spells CASSLRGTNTEAFF. Written as DNA, the CDR3 is TGCGCCAGCAGCCTTAGGGGGACGAACACTGAAGCTTTCTTT.

The J gene is TRBJ1-1, the V gene TRBV7-9; D gene unclear. The germline CDR1 and CDR2 sequences are SEHNR and FQNEAQ (reference sequence). The V end lost 5 bases, the J end lost 6 bases, and 10 bases lay between the germline ends. CDR3 length equals 12 residues. The CDR3 nucleotides are TGTGCCAGCAGCATTGGGAGGGCTGAAGCTTTCTTT. It codes for CASSIGRAEAFF.

The genes are TRBV11-2 and TRBJ2-1; 9 bases map to TRBD2. V was clipped by 10 bases and J by 2 bases; unmatched bases: 6. This CDR3 has 14 amino acids. The germline V gene encodes CDR1 SGHAT and CDR2 FQNNGV. CDR3 in DNA: TGTGCCACCGTTAGCGGGAGCCCCTACAATGAGCAGTTCTTC. This translates into CATVSGSPYNEQFF.

The rearrangement joins TRBV2 to TRBJ1-3; perhaps TRBD1 as D (5 bases). Trimming cost V 10 bases and J 0 bases, with 13 bases left between them. Germline V gene lookup returns CDR1 SNHLY and CDR2 FYNNEI. This CDR3 region has 14 residues. CDR3 nucleotide sequence: TGTGCCATGGATCAGGGCCTCTCTGGAAACACCATATATTTT. It is translated as CAMDQGLSGNTIYF.

V gene TRBV5-6 combines with J gene TRBJ1-2; 8 bases match TRBD1. Trimming cost V 5 bases and J 7 bases; bases outside gene matches: 13. This CDR3 contains 15 residues. Germline assignment: CDR1 SGHDT and CDR2 YYEEEE. In DNA, the CDR3 is TGTGCCAGCAGTCCCACGACAGGGGAATATGGTGGCTACACCTTC. Translating it yields CASSPTTGEYGGYTF.

The chain joins TRBV7-2 to TRBJ1-3, with D tentatively TRBD1 (6 bases). The V and J ends lost 5 bases and 0 bases respectively, with 11 bases between them. In germline, CDR1 is SGHTA, CDR2 FQGNSA. The CDR3 spans 15 residues. CDR3 coding DNA: TGTGCCAGCAGCCCCTCAGGGGCCTCTGGAAACACCATATATTTT. This encodes CASSPSGASGNTIYF.

The gene calls are TRBV5-1 and TRBJ2-7; no clear D. CDR3 length equals 15 residues. V shed 4 bases and J shed 0 bases, with 14 bases lying between them. Per germline, CDR1 SGHRS and CDR2 YFSETQ. The CDR3 DNA sequence: TGCGCCAGCAGCCTCCCGGTGCTCGGCTCCTACGAGCAGTACTTC. This sequence encodes CASSLPVLGSYEQYF.

The chain carries TRBV10-3 and TRBJ1-6, with 8 nucleotides matching TRBD1. The CDR3 extends over 13 amino acids. Germline V gene lookup returns CDR1 ENHRY and CDR2 SYGVKD. J gave up 6 bases and V 11 bases, and 6 bases lay outside the gene matches. DNA for the CDR3: TGTGCCTCGACCGACAGGGGTAATTCACCCCTCCACTTT. Its protein product is CASTDRGNSPLHF.

This clone came up a few times. The rearrangement joins TRBV29-1 to TRBJ1-5, with 7 bases fitting TRBD1. The CDR3 is made up of 14 amino acids. The J segment lost 0 bases and the V segment lost 7 bases, leaving 6 bases of the junction unmatched. The germline gives CDR1 SQVTM, CDR2 ANQGSEA. The DNA for the CDR3 is TGCAGCGCCTCGACAGGGAGTAGCAATCAGCCCCAGCATTTT. Its translation: CSASTGSSNQPQHF.

This chain links TRBV10-3 with TRBJ1-2; D perhaps matches TRBD1 (5 bases). CDR1 ENHRY and CDR2 SYGVKD come from the germline V gene. With 7 bases removed from V and 0 bases from J, the gap between germline ends came to 15 bases. The CDR3 runs 15 residues. CDR3 sequence: CAIKHRLVTNYGYTF. CDR3 nucleotides: TGTGCCATCAAACACAGGTTAGTGACTAACTATGGCTACACCTTC.

The chain employs TRBV19 and TRBJ2-5; 7 nucleotides match TRBD1. Trimming took 3 bases from V and 4 from J; bases not matched to a gene: 14. CDR1 is LNHDA and CDR2 is SQIVND in the germline V gene (reference sequence). This CDR3 is built from 17 residues. The DNA of the CDR3 is TGTGCCAGTAGTATGTCGACAGGGAGTTTGGAGAGAGAGACCCAGTACTTC. It translates to CASSMSTGSLERETQYF.

The rearrangement uses TRBV12-3 or TRBV12-4 and TRBJ2-1; D not resolved. V was cut by 3 bases and J by 8 bases, with 5 bases left in between. The CDR3 covers 11 residues. CDR3 bases: TGTGCCAGCAGTTTCCTCGATGAGCAGTTCTTC. Protein product: CASSFLDEQFF.

The chain joins TRBV2 to TRBJ2-6; 7 bases align to TRBD1. This CDR3 region has 15 residues. The germline V gene encodes CDR1 SNHLY and CDR2 FYNNEI. The trim removed 7 bases at V and 2 bases at J, leaving 5 bases unmatched. CDR3 nucleotides: TGTGCCAGCACTGTTCAGGGGGCTGGGGCCAACGTCCTGACTTTC. As protein: CASTVQGAGANVLTF.

The rearrangement joins TRBV27 to TRBJ2-7, with 9 bases fitting TRBD2. The CDR3 has 16 residues. J lost 3 bases, V lost 2 bases, and 8 bases had no gene match. Looked up from germline, CDR1 is MNHEY and CDR2 is SMNVEV (reference sequence). The CDR3 protein is CASSLVGIAGDYEQYF. The CDR3 DNA reads as TGTGCCAGCAGTTTAGTCGGGATAGCGGGAGACTACGAGCAGTACTTC.

The chain combines TRBV18 with TRBJ1-2; 8 bases are a match to TRBD1. Germline V gene sequence: CDR1 KGHSH, CDR2 LQKENI. Unmatched junction bases numbered 8, after V lost 0 bases and J lost 8 bases. The CDR3 spans 15 residues. Here the CDR3 reads CASSPPDRVIYGYTF. For the CDR3, the DNA is TGTGCCAGCTCACCACCGGACAGGGTGATTTACGGCTACACCTTC.

The chain is built from TRBV7-6 and TRBJ2-1; the D is unclear. The CDR3 totals 16 residues. The germline V gene encodes CDR1 SGHVS and CDR2 FNYEAQ. V was trimmed by 1 base and J by 0 bases, leaving 10 bases between them. The CDR3 region is CASSLEPELSYNEQFF. The CDR3 DNA follows: TGTGCCAGCAGCTTAGAACCGGAGCTCTCCTACAATGAGCAGTTCTTC. The variable domain in full, completed from reference TRBV7-6 and TRBJ2-1, reads GAGVSQSPRYKVTKRGQDVALRCDPISGHVSLYWYRQALGQGPEFLTYFNYEAQQDKSGLPNDRFSAERPEGSISTLTIQRTEQRDSAMYRCASSLEPELSYNEQFFGPGTRLTVL.

This chain uses TRBV9 with TRBJ2-5; TRBD2 aligns across 9 bases. CDR1 and CDR2 from the germline V gene are SGDLS and YYNGEE. Germline trimming cut 0 bases from V and 0 bases from J; bases unmatched to any gene: 0. The CDR3 totals 15 residues. CDR3 sequence: CASSVVAGDQETQYF. The CDR3 DNA is TGTGCCAGCAGCGTAGTAGCGGGGGACCAAGAGACCCAGTACTTC. Full variable domain (missing parts from reference TRBV9 and TRBJ2-5): DSGVTQTPKHLITATGQRVTLRCSPRSGDLSVYWYQQSLDQGLQFLIQYYNGEERAKGNILERFSAQQFPDLHSELNLSSLELGDSALYFCASSVVAGDQETQYFGPGTRLLVL.

The chain employs TRBV27 and TRBJ2-2; 8 bases align to TRBD2. The CDR3 is 17 residues long. Germline trimming cut 4 bases from V and 0 bases from J; bases unmatched to any gene: 7. Looked up from germline, CDR1 is MNHEY and CDR2 is SMNVEV (reference sequence). CDR3 coding DNA: TGTGCCAGCAGTTGGGGCGGGGGGTTCGCGAACACCGGGGAGCTGTTTTTT. Amino acids: CASSWGGGFANTGELFF.

The chain uses TRBV7-2 and TRBJ1-1; TRBD1 agrees at 8 bases. The CDR3 covers 14 residues. J gave up 5 bases and V 4 bases, and 6 bases lay outside the gene matches. The V gene's germline CDR1 is SGHTA and CDR2 FQGNSA. The CDR3 spells CASSSQGGMTEAFF. The CDR3 DNA follows: TGTGCCAGCAGCTCACAGGGGGGCATGACTGAAGCTTTCTTT.

This chain links TRBV5-8 with TRBJ2-1, with D possibly being TRBD2 (7 bases). The ends were cut back, 2 bases at V and 6 bases at J, with 12 bases in the middle. The CDR3 runs 14 residues. Germline CDR1 and CDR2: SGHTS and YDEGEE. The CDR3 sequence: CASSFNREGNEQFF. For the CDR3, the DNA is TGTGCCAGCAGCTTCAACAGGGAGGGCAATGAGCAGTTCTTC.

The V call is TRBV6-5, the J call TRBJ1-2; 7 positions match TRBD1. J lost 5 bases, V lost 5 bases, and 8 bases had no gene match. CDR3 size: 14 residues. Germline CDR1 is MNHEY and CDR2 is SVGAGI. The CDR3 DNA reads TGTGCCAGCAGTCGACAGGGTAATAAGTATGGCTACACCTTC. Amino acid sequence: CASSRQGNKYGYTF.

V and J are TRBV12-5 and TRBJ1-5; TRBD1 might be the D (6 bases). CDR1 is LGHNT, CDR2 FRNRAP, per germline. The V end lost 2 bases, the J end lost 2 bases, and 10 bases lay between the germline ends. The CDR3 totals 15 residues. In nucleotides, the CDR3 is TGTGCTAGTGGTTTGAGGGAGGGGGGCAATCAGCCCCAGCATTTT. It translates to CASGLREGGNQPQHF.

In nucleotides, the CDR3 is TGTGCCAGCAGCCGTAACAAAGGGAGAAGTTTTGGAAACACCATATATTTT. It yields the protein CASSRNKGRSFGNTIYF. The V call is TRBV13, the J call TRBJ1-3; D is uncertain. Germline CDR1 and CDR2: PRHDT and FYEKMQ (reference sequence). This CDR3 contains 17 residues. Trimming took 5 bases from V and 3 from J, leaving 20 bases between them.

This chain connects TRBV28 to TRBJ2-7, with TRBD2 identical over 8 bases. Germline V gene data show CDR1 as MDHEN and CDR2 as SYDVKM. The V and J ends lost 5 bases and 6 bases, in that order; junction bases with no gene match: 9. This CDR3 has 14 amino acids. This CDR3 reads CASSPLMSGSEQYF. The CDR3 DNA is TGTGCCAGCAGTCCCCTCATGAGCGGGAGCGAGCAGTACTTC.

V gene TRBV24-1 combines with J gene TRBJ1-1; the D is unclear. Germline V gene lookup returns CDR1 KGHDR and CDR2 SFDVKD. The CDR3 length is 13 residues. V lost 2 bases and J 6 bases, leaving 9 bases between the germline ends. CDR3 DNA sequence: TGTGCCACCAGTGATTCCGTGGGAGCTGAAGCTTTCTTT. It translates to CATSDSVGAEAFF.